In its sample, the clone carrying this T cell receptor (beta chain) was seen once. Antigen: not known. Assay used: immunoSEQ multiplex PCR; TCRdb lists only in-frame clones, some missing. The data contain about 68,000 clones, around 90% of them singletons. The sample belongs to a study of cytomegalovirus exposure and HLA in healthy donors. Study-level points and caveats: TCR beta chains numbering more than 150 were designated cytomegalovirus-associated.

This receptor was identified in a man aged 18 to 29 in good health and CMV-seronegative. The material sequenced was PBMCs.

The CDR3 loop is CASSRTQTNYGYTF. For the CDR3, the DNA is TGTGCCAGCAGCCGGACTCAAACTAACTATGGCTACACCTTC. V and J are TRBV11-2 and TRBJ1-2; D unclear. Germline V gene sequence: CDR1 SGHAT, CDR2 FQNNGV. V lost 5 bases and J lost 0, with 10 bases in between. This CDR3 comprises 14 residues.